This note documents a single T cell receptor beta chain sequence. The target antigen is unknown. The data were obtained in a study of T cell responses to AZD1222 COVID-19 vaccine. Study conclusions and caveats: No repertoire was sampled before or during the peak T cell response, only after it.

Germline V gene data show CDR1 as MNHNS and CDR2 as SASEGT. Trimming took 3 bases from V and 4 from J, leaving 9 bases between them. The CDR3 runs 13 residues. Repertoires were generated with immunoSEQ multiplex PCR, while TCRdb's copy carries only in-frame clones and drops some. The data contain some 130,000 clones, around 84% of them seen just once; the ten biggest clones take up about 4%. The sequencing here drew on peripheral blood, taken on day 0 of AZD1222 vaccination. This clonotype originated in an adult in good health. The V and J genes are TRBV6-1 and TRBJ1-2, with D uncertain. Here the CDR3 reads CASSDWILYGYTF. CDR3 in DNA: TGTGCCAGCAGTGATTGGATTCTCTATGGCTACACCTTC.